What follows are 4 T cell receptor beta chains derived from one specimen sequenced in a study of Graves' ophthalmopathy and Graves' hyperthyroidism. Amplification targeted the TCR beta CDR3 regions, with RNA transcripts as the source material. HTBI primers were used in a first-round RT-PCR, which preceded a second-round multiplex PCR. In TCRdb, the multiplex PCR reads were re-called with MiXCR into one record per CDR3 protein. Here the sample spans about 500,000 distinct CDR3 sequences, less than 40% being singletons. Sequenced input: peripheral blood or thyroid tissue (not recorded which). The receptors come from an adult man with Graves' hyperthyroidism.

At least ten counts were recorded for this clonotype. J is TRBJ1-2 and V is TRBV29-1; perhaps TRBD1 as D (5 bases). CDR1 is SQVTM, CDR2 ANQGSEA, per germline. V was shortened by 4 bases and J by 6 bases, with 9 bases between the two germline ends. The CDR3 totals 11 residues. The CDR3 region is CSVARDNGYTF. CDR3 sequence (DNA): TGCAGCGTTGCCAGGGATAATGGCTACACCTTC.

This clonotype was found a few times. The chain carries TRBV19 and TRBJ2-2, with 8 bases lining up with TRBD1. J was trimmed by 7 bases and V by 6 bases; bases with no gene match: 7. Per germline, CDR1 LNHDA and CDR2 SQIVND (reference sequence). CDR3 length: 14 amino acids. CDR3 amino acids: CASSVGQVNGELFF. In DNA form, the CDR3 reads TGTGCCAGTAGCGTGGGACAGGTGAACGGGGAGCTGTTTTTT.

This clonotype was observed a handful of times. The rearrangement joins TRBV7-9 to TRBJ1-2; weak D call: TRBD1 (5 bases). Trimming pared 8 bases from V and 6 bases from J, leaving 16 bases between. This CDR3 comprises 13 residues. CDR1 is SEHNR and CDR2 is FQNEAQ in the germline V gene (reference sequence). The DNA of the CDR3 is TGTGCCAGCCAACCCGGTGTAGGGGATGGCTACACCTTC. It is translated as CASQPGVGDGYTF.

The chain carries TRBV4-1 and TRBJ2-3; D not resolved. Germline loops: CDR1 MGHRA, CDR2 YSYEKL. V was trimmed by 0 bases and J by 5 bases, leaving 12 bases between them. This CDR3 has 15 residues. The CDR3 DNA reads TGCGCCAGCAGCCAAGATCCGGTGCCGGGAGATACGCAGTATTTT. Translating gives CASSQDPVPGDTQYF.